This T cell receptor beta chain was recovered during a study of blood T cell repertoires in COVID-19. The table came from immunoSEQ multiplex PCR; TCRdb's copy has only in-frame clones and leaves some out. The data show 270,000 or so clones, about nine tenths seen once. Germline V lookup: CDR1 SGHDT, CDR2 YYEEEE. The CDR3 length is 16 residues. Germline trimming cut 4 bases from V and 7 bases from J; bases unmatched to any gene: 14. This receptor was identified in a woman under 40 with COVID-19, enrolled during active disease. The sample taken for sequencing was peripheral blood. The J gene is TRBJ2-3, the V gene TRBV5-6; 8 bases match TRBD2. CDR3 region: CASSPIAGSSTNTQYF. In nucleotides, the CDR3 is TGTGCCAGCAGCCCTATAGCGGGGTCGAGCACGAATACGCAGTATTTT.